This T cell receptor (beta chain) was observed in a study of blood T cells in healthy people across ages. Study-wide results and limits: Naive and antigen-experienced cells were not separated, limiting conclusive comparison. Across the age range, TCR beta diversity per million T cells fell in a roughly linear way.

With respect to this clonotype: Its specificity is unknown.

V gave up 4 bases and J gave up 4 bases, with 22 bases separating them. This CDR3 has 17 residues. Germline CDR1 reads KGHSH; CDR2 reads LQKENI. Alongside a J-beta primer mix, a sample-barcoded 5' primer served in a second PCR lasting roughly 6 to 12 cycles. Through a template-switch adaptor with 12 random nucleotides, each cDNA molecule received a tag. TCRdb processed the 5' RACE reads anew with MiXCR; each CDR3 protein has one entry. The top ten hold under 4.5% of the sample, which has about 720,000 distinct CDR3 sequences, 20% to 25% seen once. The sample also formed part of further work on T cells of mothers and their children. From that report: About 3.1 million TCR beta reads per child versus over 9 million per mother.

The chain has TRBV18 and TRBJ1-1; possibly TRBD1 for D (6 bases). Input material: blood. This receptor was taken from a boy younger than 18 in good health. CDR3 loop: CASSQSSTVGGGTEAFF. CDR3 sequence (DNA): TGTGCCAGCTCACAATCAAGCACCGTGGGGGGCGGCACTGAAGCTTTCTTT.